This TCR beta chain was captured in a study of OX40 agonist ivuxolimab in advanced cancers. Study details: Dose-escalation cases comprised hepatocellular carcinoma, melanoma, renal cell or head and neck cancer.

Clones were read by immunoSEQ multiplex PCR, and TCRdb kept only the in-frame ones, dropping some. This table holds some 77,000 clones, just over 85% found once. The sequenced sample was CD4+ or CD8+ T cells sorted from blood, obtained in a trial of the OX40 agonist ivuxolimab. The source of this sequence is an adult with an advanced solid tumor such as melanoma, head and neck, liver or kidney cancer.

The CDR3 spells CASSLGLAGFSSSYNEQFF. CDR3 sequence (DNA): TGTGCCAGCAGCTTGGGGCTAGCGGGCTTCTCGAGCTCCTACAATGAGCAGTTCTTC. The chain carries TRBV5-6 and TRBJ2-1; 8 nucleotides line up with TRBD2. This CDR3 has 19 amino acids. Per germline, CDR1 SGHDT and CDR2 YYEEEE. J gave up 0 bases and V 0 bases, and 11 bases lay outside the gene matches.